This TCR beta chain was profiled in a study of blood T cell repertoires in COVID-19. Study-level information: COVID-19 samples, acute and convalescent, were from the United States, Italy and Spain. Sample material is recorded as cDNA or gDNA derived from T cells, B-cell-depleted T cells, or PBMCs.

In the study's own analysis: Estimated nucleated cell counts came from reference gene primer amplification. The data were produced by immunoSEQ multiplex PCR, yet TCRdb's version contains in-frame clones alone and is incomplete. The DNA gave D and trimming, while V, J and clone size come from that table. The repertoire has roughly 230,000 clones, 65% to 85% of them found once; the top ten carry 7.9%. The sequenced sample consisted of peripheral blood. This receptor was taken from a woman of 80 years or more with acute or convalescent COVID-19.

CDR3 sequence (DNA): TGTGCCAGCAGTATAGACAGGGGGGTTAATGAGCAGTTCTTC. This codes for CASSIDRGVNEQFF. The chain is built from TRBV6-4 and TRBJ2-1; 9 bases match TRBD1. Germline CDR1 and CDR2: MRHNA and SNTAGT. V shed 5 bases, J shed 7 bases, and the junction held 6 bases outside the gene matches. The length of the CDR3 is 14 residues.